Below are 7 T cell receptor beta chains sequenced from a single sample in a study of cytomegalovirus exposure and HLA in healthy donors. Sequencing used immunoSEQ multiplex PCR; TCRdb keeps in-frame clones, though not all of them. The sample has around 140,000 clones, about 88% seen once; the top ten hold around 1.2%. The sequenced material came from PBMCs. The receptor set was obtained from a woman between 18 and 30 years old in good health and CMV-seronegative.

CDR3 nucleotides: TGTGCCAGCAGCGCGGACTACAGCCAGCCCCAGCATTTT. Translation gives CASSADYSQPQHF. J is TRBJ1-5 and V is TRBV5-4; no clear D gene. Trimming pared 4 bases from V and 7 bases from J, leaving 12 bases between. Germline V gene lookup returns CDR1 SGHNT and CDR2 YYREEE (reference sequence). This CDR3 comprises 13 residues.

The chain carries TRBV6-1 and TRBJ2-7; no reliable D call. Germline V gene data show CDR1 as MNHNS and CDR2 as SASEGT. CDR3 length equals 13 residues. Trimming removed 1 base at V and 4 bases at J, with 8 bases between. Written as DNA, the CDR3 is TGTGCCAGCAGTGAAGGTGCGCTGTACGAGCAGTACTTC. Translating it yields CASSEGALYEQYF.

This chain connects TRBV4-1 to TRBJ2-3; D perhaps matches TRBD1 (6 bases). Germline values: CDR1 MGHRA, CDR2 YSYEKL. This CDR3 comprises 14 residues. V gave up 2 bases and J gave up 1 base, with 7 bases separating them. The CDR3 coding sequence is TGCGCCAGCAGCCAATCAGGGGGCACAGATACGCAGTATTTT. This gives the protein CASSQSGGTDTQYF.

Here the CDR3 reads CASRWGGAITEAFF. Here the CDR3 DNA reads TGTGCCAGCAGATGGGGGGGCGCGATCACTGAAGCTTTCTTT. The chain has TRBV6-1 and TRBJ1-1; tentative D call: TRBD1 (6 bases). The CDR3 length is 14 residues. Trimming pared 6 bases from V and 4 bases from J, leaving 15 bases between. Germline V CDR1 and CDR2: MNHNS, SASEGT.

The chain carries TRBV6-5 and TRBJ2-7; D is ambiguous. Trimming removed 0 bases at V and 2 bases at J, with 8 bases between. Germline V gene data show CDR1 as MNHEY and CDR2 as SVGAGI. The CDR3 loop spans 14 amino acids. The CDR3 DNA sequence: TGTGCCAGCAGTTACTCATACACCCCCTACGAGCAGTACTTC. This sequence encodes CASSYSYTPYEQYF.

There are a few counts of this clone. The chain carries TRBV5-6 and TRBJ2-7; TRBD2 might be the D (5 bases). The CDR3 extends over 13 amino acids. Trimming removed 7 bases from V and 3 bases from J, with 14 bases in between. Germline V gene sequence: CDR1 SGHDT, CDR2 YYEEEE. CDR3 DNA: TGTGCCAGCTCTGACGGGGTCTTCTACGAGCAGTACTTC. It is translated as CASSDGVFYEQYF.

V usage is TRBV13 and J usage is TRBJ1-6, with D tentatively TRBD1 (5 bases). CDR1 is PRHDT and CDR2 is FYEKMQ in the germline V gene (reference sequence). Trimming removed 5 bases at V and 3 bases at J, with 11 bases between. This CDR3 spans 15 amino acids. CDR3 in DNA: TGTGCCAGCAGCATCAGACAGATCTATAATTCACCCCTCCACTTT. Amino acids: CASSIRQIYNSPLHF. The full variable domain, completed using reference TRBV13 and TRBJ1-6, is AAGVIQSPRHLIKEKRETATLKCYPIPRHDTVYWYQQGPGQDPQFLISFYEKMQSDKGSIPDRFSAQQFSDYHSELNMSSLELGDSALYFCASSIRQIYNSPLHFGNGTRLTVT.